The clone carrying this T cell receptor (beta chain) showed up just a few times. The antigen is not known. These data are taken from a study of Graves' ophthalmopathy and Graves' hyperthyroidism. Study-level findings and limits: Most expanded thyroid clonotypes above 0.001 frequency also appeared in blood.

The CDR3 is made up of 13 amino acids. Germline CDR1 is SGHVS and CDR2 is FQNEAQ. The V and J ends lost 11 bases and 3 bases, in that order; junction bases with no gene match: 6. Researchers took RNA transcripts and amplified TCR beta CDR3 regions from them. First-round RT-PCR employed HTBI primers, with a second-round multiplex PCR after it. TCRdb passed the multiplex PCR reads through MiXCR, listing each CDR3 protein once. The data contain a few hundred thousand distinct CDR3 sequences, 35% to 45% of them singletons. This chain uses TRBV7-8 with TRBJ2-5, with 10 positions matching TRBD1. The sequence derives from an adult man with Graves' hyperthyroidism. Material for sequencing was peripheral blood or thyroid tissue (not recorded which). CDR3 bases: TGTGCCTGGAGCGGGACAGGGGAAGAGACCCAGTACTTC. This gives the protein CAWSGTGEETQYF.